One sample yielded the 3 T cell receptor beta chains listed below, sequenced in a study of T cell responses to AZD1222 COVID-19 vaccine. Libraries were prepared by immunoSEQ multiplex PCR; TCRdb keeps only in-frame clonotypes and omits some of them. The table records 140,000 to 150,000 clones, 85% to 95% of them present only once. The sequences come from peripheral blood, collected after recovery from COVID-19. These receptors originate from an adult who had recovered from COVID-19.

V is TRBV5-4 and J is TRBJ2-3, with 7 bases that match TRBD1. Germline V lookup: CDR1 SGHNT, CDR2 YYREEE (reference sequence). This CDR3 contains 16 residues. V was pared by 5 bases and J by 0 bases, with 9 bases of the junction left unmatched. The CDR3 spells CASRLLRQGSTDTQYF. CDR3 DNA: TGTGCCAGCAGGCTTTTACGACAGGGAAGCACAGATACGCAGTATTTT.

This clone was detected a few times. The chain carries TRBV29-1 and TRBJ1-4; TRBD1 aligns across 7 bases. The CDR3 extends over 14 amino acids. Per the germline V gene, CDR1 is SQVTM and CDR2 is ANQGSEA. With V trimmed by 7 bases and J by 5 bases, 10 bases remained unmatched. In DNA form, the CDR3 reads TGCAGCGCCGCCGCAGGGGGAGGAAATGAAAAACTGTTTTTT. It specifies CSAAAGGGNEKLFF.

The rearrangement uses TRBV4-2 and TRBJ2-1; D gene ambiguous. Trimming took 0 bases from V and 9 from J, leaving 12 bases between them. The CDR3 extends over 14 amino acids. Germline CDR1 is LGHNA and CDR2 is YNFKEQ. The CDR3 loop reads CASSQDAVGVEQFF. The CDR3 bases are TGTGCCAGCAGCCAAGATGCCGTAGGTGTTGAGCAGTTCTTC.